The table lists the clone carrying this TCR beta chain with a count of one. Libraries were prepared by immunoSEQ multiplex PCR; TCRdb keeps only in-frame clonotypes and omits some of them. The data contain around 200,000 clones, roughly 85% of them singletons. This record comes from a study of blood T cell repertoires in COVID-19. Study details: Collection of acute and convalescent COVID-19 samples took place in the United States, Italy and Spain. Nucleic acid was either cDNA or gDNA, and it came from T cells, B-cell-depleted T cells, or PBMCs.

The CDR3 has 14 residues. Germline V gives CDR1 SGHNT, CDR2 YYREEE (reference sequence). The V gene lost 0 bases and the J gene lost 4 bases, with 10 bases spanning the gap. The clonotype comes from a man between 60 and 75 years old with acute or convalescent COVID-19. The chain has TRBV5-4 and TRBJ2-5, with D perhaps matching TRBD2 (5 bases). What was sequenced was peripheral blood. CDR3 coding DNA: TGTGCCAGCAGCTTGGTTGGCAGCGGAGAGACCCAGTACTTC. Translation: CASSLVGSGETQYF.